This entry lists 13 T cell receptor beta chains sequenced from one sample in a study of cytomegalovirus exposure and HLA in healthy donors (dated by TCRdb to about 2017). Library construction relied on the immunoSEQ multiplex PCR assay. A mixture of 60 forward primers for TCR Vbeta segments and 13 reverse primers for TCR Jbeta segments was used in the multiplex PCR. Imported from immuneACCESS, the table was reduced by TCRdb to in-frame sequences with V and J called. These copies leave out some clones; in studies compared against another copy, an unresolved V gene accounts for under half, and the cause of the remainder is not known. This sample holds approximately 150,000 clones; about three quarters were observed only once. The ten largest clonotypes hold approximately 4.4% of the sample. The source material was PBMCs. The receptors were gathered from a man younger than 35 in good health and CMV-seropositive.

The rearrangement links TRBV11-2 to TRBJ1-1, with 7 bases that match TRBD1. Germline lookup yields CDR1 SGHAT and CDR2 FQNNGV. J lost 2 bases, V lost 4 bases, and 4 bases had no gene match. The CDR3 has 14 amino acids. The CDR3: CASSSQGHNTEAFF. Here the CDR3 DNA reads TGTGCCAGCAGCTCACAGGGGCATAACACTGAAGCTTTCTTT.

The chain couples TRBV7-6 to TRBJ1-1; D might be TRBD1 (5 bases). Trimming stripped 1 base from V and 5 bases from J, with 14 bases between. Germline CDR1 SGHVS, CDR2 FNYEAQ. This CDR3 comprises 15 residues. The chain's CDR3 is CASSLGGSEGTEAFF. CDR3 in DNA: TGTGCCAGCAGCTTAGGTGGCTCGGAGGGGACTGAAGCTTTCTTT. The entire variable domain, with the rest obtained from reference TRBV7-6 and TRBJ1-1, is as follows: GAGVSQSPRYKVTKRGQDVALRCDPISGHVSLYWYRQALGQGPEFLTYFNYEAQQDKSGLPNDRFSAERPEGSISTLTIQRTEQRDSAMYRCASSLGGSEGTEAFFGQGTRLTVV.

The chain couples TRBV6-6 to TRBJ2-7; 10 bases line up with TRBD1. The length of the CDR3 is 15 residues. CDR1 and CDR2 (germline): MNHNY, SVGAGI (reference sequence). Trimming cost V 7 bases and J 2 bases; bases outside gene matches: 8. In nucleotides, the CDR3 is TGTGCCAGCACTCCTGAGGGGACAGGGGCCTACGAGCAGTACGTC. Its translation: CASTPEGTGAYEQYV.

This clone showed up just a few times. This rearrangement joins TRBV6-1 to TRBJ1-6; perhaps TRBD1 as D (5 bases). This CDR3 contains 13 residues. The germline V gene has CDR1 MNHNS and CDR2 SASEGT. Trimming shortened V by 6 bases and J by 4 bases, and 7 bases separated the two germline ends. This CDR3 reads CASRDMYNSPLHF. Here the CDR3 DNA reads TGTGCCAGCAGGGACATGTATAATTCACCCCTCCACTTT.

This rearrangement joins TRBV5-1 to TRBJ2-2; weak D call: TRBD1 (5 bases). The CDR3 runs to 15 residues. The V gene lost 5 bases and the J gene lost 4 bases, with 15 bases spanning the gap. The germline V gene has CDR1 SGHRS and CDR2 YFSETQ. CDR3: CASSLPLGRTGELFF. The DNA for the CDR3 is TGCGCCAGCAGTTTACCGTTGGGGCGCACCGGGGAGCTGTTTTTT.

A single count supports this clone. The gene calls are TRBV5-1 and TRBJ1-4; D ambiguous. The CDR3 contains 13 residues. The germline V gene has CDR1 SGHRS and CDR2 YFSETQ. V lost 4 bases and J 0 bases, leaving 4 bases between the germline ends. CDR3 sequence reads: CASSPTTNEKLFF. CDR3 nucleotides: TGCGCCAGCAGCCCAACAACTAATGAAAAACTGTTTTTT.

This chain joins TRBV7-9 and TRBJ2-1, with D tentatively TRBD1 (5 bases). V shed 3 bases and J shed 13 bases, with 16 bases lying between them. The CDR3 is made up of 13 amino acids. CDR1 and CDR2 from the germline V gene are SEHNR and FQNEAQ (reference sequence). CDR3 loop: CASSFAGQFVQFF. In nucleotides, the CDR3 is TGTGCCAGCAGCTTCGCCGGACAATTCGTTCAGTTCTTC.

The chain is built from TRBV2 and TRBJ1-6; a possible D gene is TRBD1 (6 bases). Per the germline V gene, CDR1 is SNHLY and CDR2 is FYNNEI. Trimming stripped 2 bases from V and 7 bases from J, with 6 bases between. The CDR3 loop spans 13 amino acids. This CDR3 reads CASSERGNSPLHF. In nucleotides, the CDR3 is TGTGCCAGCAGTGAAAGGGGGAATTCACCCCTCCACTTT. Filled out from reference TRBV2 and TRBJ1-6, the complete variable domain reads EPEVTQTPSHQVTQMGQEVILRCVPISNHLYFYWYRQILGQKVEFLVSFYNNEISEKSEIFDDQFSVERPDGSNFTLKIRSTKLEDSAMYFCASSERGNSPLHFGNGTRLTVT.

This chain connects TRBV4-1 to TRBJ1-1; no firm D call. From germline, CDR1 is MGHRA and CDR2 YSYEKL. The CDR3 runs 13 residues. The germline V and J ends were trimmed by 6 bases and 0 bases, with 8 bases remaining between them. CDR3 sequence (DNA): TGCGCCAGCAGGCGAGGCTTGAACACTGAAGCTTTCTTT. Protein: CASRRGLNTEAFF.

The chain couples TRBV6-5 to TRBJ2-1, with TRBD2 identical over 9 bases. V shed 0 bases and J 6 bases; nucleotides not matched to a gene: 6. Germline lookup yields CDR1 MNHEY and CDR2 SVGAGI. This CDR3 spans 16 amino acids. The CDR3 sequence: CASSYSSGSSGNEQFF. Written as DNA, the CDR3 is TGTGCCAGCAGTTACTCTAGCGGGAGTTCGGGCAATGAGCAGTTCTTC.

The V call is TRBV2, the J call TRBJ1-1, with D perhaps matching TRBD1 (6 bases). This CDR3 comprises 14 residues. Germline V gene sequence: CDR1 SNHLY, CDR2 FYNNEI. Trimming stripped 3 bases from V and 3 bases from J, with 11 bases between. The CDR3 region has the DNA TGTGCCAGCAGTGAGTCTGCAGGGGACACTGAAGCTTTCTTT. It yields the protein CASSESAGDTEAFF.

The genes are TRBV12-5 and TRBJ2-1, with 10 nucleotides matching TRBD2. Trimming at V came to 2 bases and at J to 1 base, leaving 8 bases not matched to a gene. This CDR3 has 18 amino acids. Germline CDR1 and CDR2: LGHNT and FRNRAP. The CDR3 nucleotides read TGTGCTAGTGGTTTGAGTCTAGCGGGAGTCGGATCCTACAATGAGCAGTTCTTC. Its translation is CASGLSLAGVGSYNEQFF. Supplemented by reference TRBV12-5 and TRBJ2-1, the full variable domain reads DARVTQTPRHKVTEMGQEVTMRCQPILGHNTVFWYRQTMMQGLELLAYFRNRAPLDDSGMPKDRFSAEMPDATLATLKIQPSEPRDSAVYFCASGLSLAGVGSYNEQFFGPGTRLTVL.

The rearrangement uses TRBV9 and TRBJ2-1; no firm D call. The CDR3 length is 13 residues. Between the trimmed V and J ends, which lost 0 bases and 4 bases, there was a span of 5 bases. Germline values: CDR1 SGDLS, CDR2 YYNGEE. The CDR3 loop reads CASSVAEYNEQFF. As DNA, the CDR3 is TGTGCCAGCAGCGTAGCTGAGTACAATGAGCAGTTCTTC. Full variable domain (missing parts from reference TRBV9 and TRBJ2-1): DSGVTQTPKHLITATGQRVTLRCSPRSGDLSVYWYQQSLDQGLQFLIQYYNGEERAKGNILERFSAQQFPDLHSELNLSSLELGDSALYFCASSVAEYNEQFFGPGTRLTVL.